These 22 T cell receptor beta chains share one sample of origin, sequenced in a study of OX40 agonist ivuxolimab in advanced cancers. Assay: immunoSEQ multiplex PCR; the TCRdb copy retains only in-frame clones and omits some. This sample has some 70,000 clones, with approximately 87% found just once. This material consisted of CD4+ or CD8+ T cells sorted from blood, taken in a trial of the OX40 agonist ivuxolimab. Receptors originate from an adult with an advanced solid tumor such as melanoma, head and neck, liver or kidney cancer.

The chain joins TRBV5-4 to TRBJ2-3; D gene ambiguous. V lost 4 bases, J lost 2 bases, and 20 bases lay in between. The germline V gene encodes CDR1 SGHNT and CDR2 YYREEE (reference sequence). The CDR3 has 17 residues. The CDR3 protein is CASSPFPGQIITDTQYF. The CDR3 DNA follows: TGTGCCAGCAGCCCATTCCCTGGGCAGATAATCACAGATACGCAGTATTTT.

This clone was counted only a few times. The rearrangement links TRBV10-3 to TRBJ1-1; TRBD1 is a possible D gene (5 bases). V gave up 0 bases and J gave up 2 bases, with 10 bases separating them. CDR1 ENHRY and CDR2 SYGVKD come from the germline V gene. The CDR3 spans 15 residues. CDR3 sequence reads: CAISESTTVNTEAFF. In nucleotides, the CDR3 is TGTGCCATCAGTGAGTCTACGACAGTCAACACTGAAGCTTTCTTT.

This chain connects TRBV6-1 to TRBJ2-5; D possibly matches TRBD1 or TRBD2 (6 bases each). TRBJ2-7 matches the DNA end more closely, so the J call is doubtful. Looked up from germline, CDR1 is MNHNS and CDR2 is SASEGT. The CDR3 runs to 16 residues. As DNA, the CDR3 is TGTGCCAGCAGTGAGGGTAAAGGGGGGATTTTATACGAGCAGTACTTC. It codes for CASSEGKGGILYEQYF.

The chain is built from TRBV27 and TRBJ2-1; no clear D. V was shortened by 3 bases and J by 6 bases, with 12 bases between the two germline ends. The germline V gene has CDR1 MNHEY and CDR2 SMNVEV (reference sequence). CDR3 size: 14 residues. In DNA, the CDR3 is TGTGCCAGCAGTTTTACGGGTGGGGTCAATGAGCAGTTCTTC. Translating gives CASSFTGGVNEQFF.

CDR3 protein: CASSSDATNEKLFF. For the CDR3, the DNA is TGTGCCAGCAGCTCCGACGCAACTAATGAAAAACTGTTTTTT. This chain uses TRBV14 with TRBJ1-4; no clear D gene. Per the germline V gene, CDR1 is SGHDN and CDR2 is FVKESK. The CDR3 loop spans 14 amino acids. V was cut by 5 bases and J by 0 bases, with 7 bases left in between.

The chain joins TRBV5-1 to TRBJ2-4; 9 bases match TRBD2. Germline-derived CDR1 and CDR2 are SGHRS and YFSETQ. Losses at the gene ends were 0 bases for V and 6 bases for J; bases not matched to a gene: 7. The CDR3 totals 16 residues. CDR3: CASSLAIQAGGNIQYF. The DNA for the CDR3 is TGCGCCAGCAGCTTGGCAATTCAAGCGGGGGGAAACATTCAGTACTTC. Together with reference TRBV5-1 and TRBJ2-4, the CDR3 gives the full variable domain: KAGVTQTPRYLIKTRGQQVTLSCSPISGHRSVSWYQQTPGQGLQFLFEYFSETQRNKGNFPGRFSGRQFSNSRSEMNVSTLELGDSALYLCASSLAIQAGGNIQYFGAGTRLSVL.

The chain's CDR3 is CASSPSARALPGELFF. The CDR3 DNA reads as TGTGCCAGTAGCCCCTCCGCCAGGGCACTCCCCGGGGAGCTGTTTTTT. V gene TRBV19 combines with J gene TRBJ2-2; D might be TRBD1 (5 bases). The germline gives CDR1 LNHDA, CDR2 SQIVND (reference sequence). Trimming left V 6 bases short and J 6 bases short, with 20 bases between. The CDR3 loop spans 16 amino acids.

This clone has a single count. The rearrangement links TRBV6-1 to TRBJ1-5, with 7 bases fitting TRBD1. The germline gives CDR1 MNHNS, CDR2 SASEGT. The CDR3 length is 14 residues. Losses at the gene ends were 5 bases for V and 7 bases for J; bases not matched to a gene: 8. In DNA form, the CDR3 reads TGTGCCAGCAGTTCACAGGGGAGCGTCCAGCCCCAGCATTTT. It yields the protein CASSSQGSVQPQHF.

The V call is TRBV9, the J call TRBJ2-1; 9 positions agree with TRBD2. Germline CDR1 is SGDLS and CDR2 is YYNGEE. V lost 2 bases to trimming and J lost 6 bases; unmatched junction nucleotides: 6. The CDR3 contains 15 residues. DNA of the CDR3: TGTGCCAGCAGCGTGGTAAGCGGGAGGACCAATGAGCAGTTCTTC. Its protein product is CASSVVSGRTNEQFF.

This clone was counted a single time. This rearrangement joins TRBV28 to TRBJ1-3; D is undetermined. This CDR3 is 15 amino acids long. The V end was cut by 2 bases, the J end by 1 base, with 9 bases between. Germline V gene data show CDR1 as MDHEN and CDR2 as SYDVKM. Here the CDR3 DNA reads TGTGCCAGCAGTTTAAGGCCCGGGTCTGGAAACACCATATATTTT. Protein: CASSLRPGSGNTIYF.

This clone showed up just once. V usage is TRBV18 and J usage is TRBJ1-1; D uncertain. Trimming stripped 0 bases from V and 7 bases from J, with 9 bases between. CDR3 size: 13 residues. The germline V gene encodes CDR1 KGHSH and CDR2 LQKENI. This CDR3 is CASSPPRVDEAFF. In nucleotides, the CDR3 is TGTGCCAGCTCACCACCACGGGTGGATGAAGCTTTCTTT. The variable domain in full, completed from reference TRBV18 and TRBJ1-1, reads NAGVMQNPRHLVRRRGQEARLRCSPMKGHSHVYWYRQLPEEGLKFMVYLQKENIIDESGMPKERFSAEFPKEGPSILRIQQVVRGDSAAYFCASSPPRVDEAFFGQGTRLTVV.

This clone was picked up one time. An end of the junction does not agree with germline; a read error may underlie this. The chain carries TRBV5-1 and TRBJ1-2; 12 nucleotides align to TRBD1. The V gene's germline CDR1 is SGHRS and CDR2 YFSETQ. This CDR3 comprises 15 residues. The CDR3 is CASSLDGTGGLGYTF. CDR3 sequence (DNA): TGTGCCAGCAGCTTGGACGGGACAGGGGGCCTTGGCTACACCTTC. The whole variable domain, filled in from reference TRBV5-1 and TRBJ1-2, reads KAGVTQTPRYLIKTRGQQVTLSCSPISGHRSVSWYQQTPGQGLQFLFEYFSETQRNKGNFPGRFSGRQFSNSRSEMNVSTLELGDSALYLCASSLDGTGGLGYTFGSGTRLTVV.

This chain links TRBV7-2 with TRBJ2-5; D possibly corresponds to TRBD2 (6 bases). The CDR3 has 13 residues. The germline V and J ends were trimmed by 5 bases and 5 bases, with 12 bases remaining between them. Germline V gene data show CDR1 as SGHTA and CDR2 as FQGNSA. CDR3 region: CASSPLGRETQYF. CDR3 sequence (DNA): TGTGCCAGCAGCCCCCTAGGGAGGGAGACCCAGTACTTC.

CDR3 in DNA: TGTGCCAGCAGCTTAGCGACTAGCGGGGGCACAGATACGCAGTATTTT. Protein: CASSLATSGGTDTQYF. This chain joins TRBV7-2 and TRBJ2-3; 11 bases match TRBD2. The germline V gene has CDR1 SGHTA and CDR2 FQGNSA. V trimming: 0 bases; J trimming: 1 base; junction bases outside the gene matches: 0. This CDR3 comprises 16 residues. Using reference TRBV7-2 and TRBJ2-3 for the parts outside the CDR3, the full variable domain is GAGVSQSPSNKVTEKGKDVELRCDPISGHTALYWYRQSLGQGLEFLIYFQGNSAPDKSGLPSDRFSAERTGGSVSTLTIQRTQQEDSAVYLCASSLATSGGTDTQYFGPGTRLTVL.

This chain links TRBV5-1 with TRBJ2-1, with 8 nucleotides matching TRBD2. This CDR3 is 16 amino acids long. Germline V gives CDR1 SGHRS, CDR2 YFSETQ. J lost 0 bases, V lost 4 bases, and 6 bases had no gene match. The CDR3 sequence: CASSPVAGSSYNEQFF. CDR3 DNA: TGCGCCAGCAGCCCAGTAGCGGGAAGCTCCTACAATGAGCAGTTCTTC.

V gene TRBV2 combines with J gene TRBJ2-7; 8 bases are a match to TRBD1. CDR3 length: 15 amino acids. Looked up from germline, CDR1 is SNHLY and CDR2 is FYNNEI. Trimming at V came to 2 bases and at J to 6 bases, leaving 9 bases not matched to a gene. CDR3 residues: CASSELTGGLGEQYF. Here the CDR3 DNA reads TGTGCCAGCAGTGAATTAACAGGGGGGCTTGGCGAGCAGTACTTC. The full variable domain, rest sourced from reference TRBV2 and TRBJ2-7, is EPEVTQTPSHQVTQMGQEVILRCVPISNHLYFYWYRQILGQKVEFLVSFYNNEISEKSEIFDDQFSVERPDGSNFTLKIRSTKLEDSAMYFCASSELTGGLGEQYFGPGTRLTVT.

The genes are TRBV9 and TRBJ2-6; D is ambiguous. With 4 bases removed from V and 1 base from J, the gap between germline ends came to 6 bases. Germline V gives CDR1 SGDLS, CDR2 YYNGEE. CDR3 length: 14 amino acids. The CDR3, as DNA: TGTGCCAGCAGCCCCCAGTCTGGGGCCAACGTCCTGACTTTC. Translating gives CASSPQSGANVLTF.

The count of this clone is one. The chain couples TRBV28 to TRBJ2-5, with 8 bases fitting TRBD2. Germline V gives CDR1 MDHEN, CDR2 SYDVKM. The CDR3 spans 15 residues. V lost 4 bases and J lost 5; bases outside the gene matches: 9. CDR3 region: CASSSRTSGWETQYF. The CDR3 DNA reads TGTGCCAGCAGTTCGCGAACTAGCGGCTGGGAGACCCAGTACTTC. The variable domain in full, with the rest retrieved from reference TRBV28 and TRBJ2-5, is DVKVTQSSRYLVKRTGEKVFLECVQDMDHENMFWYRQDPGLGLRLIYFSYDVKMKEKGDIPEGYSVSREKKERFSLILESASTNQTSMYLCASSSRTSGWETQYFGPGTRLLVL.

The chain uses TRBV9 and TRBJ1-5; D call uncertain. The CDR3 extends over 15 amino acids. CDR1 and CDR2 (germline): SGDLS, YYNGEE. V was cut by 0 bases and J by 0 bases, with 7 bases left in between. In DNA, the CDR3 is TGTGCCAGCAGCGTAGGAGCTTATAGCAATCAGCCCCAGCATTTT. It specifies CASSVGAYSNQPQHF.

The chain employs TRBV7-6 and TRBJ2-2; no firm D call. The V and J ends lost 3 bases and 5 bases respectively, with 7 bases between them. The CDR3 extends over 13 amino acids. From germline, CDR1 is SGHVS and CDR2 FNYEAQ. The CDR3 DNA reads TGTGCCAGCAGCTTGTGGGGAACCGGGGAGCTGTTTTTT. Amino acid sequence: CASSLWGTGELFF.

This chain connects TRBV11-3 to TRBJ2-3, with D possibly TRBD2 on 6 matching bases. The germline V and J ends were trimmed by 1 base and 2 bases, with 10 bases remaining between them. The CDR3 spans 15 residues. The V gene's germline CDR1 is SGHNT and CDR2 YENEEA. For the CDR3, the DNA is TGTGCCAGCAGCTTAGCGGGAGAACTCACAGATACGCAGTATTTT. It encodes CASSLAGELTDTQYF.

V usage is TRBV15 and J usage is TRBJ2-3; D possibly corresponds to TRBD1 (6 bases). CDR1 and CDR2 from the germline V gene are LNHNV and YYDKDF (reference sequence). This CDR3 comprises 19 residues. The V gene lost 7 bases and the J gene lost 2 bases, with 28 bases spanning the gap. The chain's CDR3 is CATKAVGAAMAEYTDTQYF. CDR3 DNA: TGTGCCACCAAGGCAGTGGGGGCGGCAATGGCGGAATACACAGATACGCAGTATTTT.